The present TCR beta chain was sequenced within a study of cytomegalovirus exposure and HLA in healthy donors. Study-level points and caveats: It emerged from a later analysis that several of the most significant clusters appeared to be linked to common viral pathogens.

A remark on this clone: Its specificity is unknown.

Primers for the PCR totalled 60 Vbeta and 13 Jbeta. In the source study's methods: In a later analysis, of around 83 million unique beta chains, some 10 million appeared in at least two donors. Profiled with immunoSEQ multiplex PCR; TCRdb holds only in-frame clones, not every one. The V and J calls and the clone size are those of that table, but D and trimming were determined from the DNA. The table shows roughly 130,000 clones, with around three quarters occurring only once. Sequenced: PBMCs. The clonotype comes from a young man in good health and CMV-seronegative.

In DNA, the CDR3 is TGTGCCAGCAGCGTAGGAGGGTCCTACTTCAATGAGCAGTTCTTC. Its translation: CASSVGGSYFNEQFF. The gene calls are TRBV9 and TRBJ2-1; TRBD2 is a possible D gene (5 bases). Trimming removed 0 bases at V and 6 bases at J, with 13 bases between. Looked up from germline, CDR1 is SGDLS and CDR2 is YYNGEE. The CDR3 contains 15 residues.